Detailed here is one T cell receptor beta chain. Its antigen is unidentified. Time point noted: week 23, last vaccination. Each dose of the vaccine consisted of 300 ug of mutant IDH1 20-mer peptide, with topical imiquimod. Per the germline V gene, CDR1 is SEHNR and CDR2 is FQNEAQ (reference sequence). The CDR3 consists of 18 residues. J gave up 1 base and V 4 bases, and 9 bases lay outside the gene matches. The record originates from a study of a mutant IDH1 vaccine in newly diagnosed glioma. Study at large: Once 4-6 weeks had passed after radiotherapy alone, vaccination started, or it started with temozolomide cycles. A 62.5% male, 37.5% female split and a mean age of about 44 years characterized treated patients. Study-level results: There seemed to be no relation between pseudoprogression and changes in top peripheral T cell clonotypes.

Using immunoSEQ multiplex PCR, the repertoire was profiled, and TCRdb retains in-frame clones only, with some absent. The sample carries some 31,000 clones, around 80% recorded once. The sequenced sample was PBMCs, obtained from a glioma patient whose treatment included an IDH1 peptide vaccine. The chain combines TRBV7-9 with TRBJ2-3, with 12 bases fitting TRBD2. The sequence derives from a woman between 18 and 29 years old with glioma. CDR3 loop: CASSSSGRARYGTDTQYF. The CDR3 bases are TGTGCCAGCAGCTCTAGCGGGAGGGCCCGGTATGGCACAGATACGCAGTATTTT.